Below, one T cell receptor beta chain is given with its context. No antigen is known for it. No per-base quality is available; no much larger clone lies one base away. This record comes from a study of cytomegalovirus exposure and HLA in healthy donors (dated by TCRdb to 2016 to 2017). Regarding the study in general: An earlier analysis of about 560 of the donors reported about 300 Gb of sequence data and roughly 120 million unique TCR beta sequences obtained from approximately 180 million T cells. An early release covering 500 to 750 HLA-typed donors comprised 300 to 350 gigabases of sequencing data and tens of millions of unique TCR sequences. Of the 300 to 500 genotyped donors, less than 90% were placed in the genetic ancestry cluster associated with self-reported Caucasian donors. The study aimed to test whether signatures of past pathogen exposure could be identified by cataloging public T cell receptors. The study profiled the T cell repertoires of about 640 subjects by immunosequencing and related them to cytomegalovirus serostatus. Besides the first cohort of roughly 640 subjects, a separate validation cohort made up of around 120 different subjects was used. To predict cytomegalovirus infection status, the study combined high-throughput TCR immunosequencing, statistical association of individual TCRs with disease status, and machine learning. A later analysis re-analyzed previously published TCR beta repertoires from roughly 690 donors and added high-resolution HLA genotyping to study TCR occurrence patterns. The later analysis used no new phenotypic data to find candidate immune exposures, relying instead on TCR beta sequences and their occurrence across donors. In an earlier analysis of 587 of the donors, high-throughput TCR beta sequencing was used to judge whether each TCR beta V gene segment behaved as functional or pseudogenic. Donor age, sex, ethnicity and CMV serostatus were compiled together with the repertoire data. In a later genetic analysis, genome-wide SNP genotypes for about 65% of the roughly 700 donors were used, and that subset was treated as a discovery cohort. Every discovery cohort repertoire had been produced on one sequencing platform. HLA typing included class I and class II loci at four-digit resolution. Typing coverage varied by locus: about 620-630 donors for A, B, C, DRB1 and DQB1; roughly 500 for DQA1; over 600 for DPA1; approximately 490 for DPB1. Four to six DR-DQ haplotypes were handled as single units for association and clustering, since linkage in the cohort was strong. Among some 410 genotyped donors of the cohort, an average of about 240,000 unique TCR beta nucleotide sequences was sequenced per donor, of which about 19% were non-productive. Beyond this particular receptor, the publication reports: The sequencing pipeline was judged likely to have produced a cluster of highly shared sequence variants as a technical artifact. According to a later genetic analysis, donors in an Asian-associated ancestry cluster had fewer N-insertions in productive TCRs than the approximately 630-donor mean. Roughly uniform sequencing depth across donors was assumed in presence/absence analyses, although this assumption may not hold. Because counts were too low, some 17 rarely observed V segments, including chromosome 9 orphons, were excluded from the earlier analysis of 500 to 700 of the donors. The study listed approximately 150 TCR beta chains as associated with cytomegalovirus. Assigning TCR associations to individual alleles was difficult when HLA alleles, especially DR and DQ, strongly co-occurred. Compared with equally common non-associated chains, HLA-associated TCR beta chains in a later analysis were more clonally expanded and had lower generation probabilities. Some IMGT-functional V segments, including TRBV6-2 and TRBV6-3, could not be distinguished by the 87-base-pair reads and were therefore excluded. In an earlier analysis of 450 to 750 of the donors, most TCR beta V segments appeared in productive rearrangements about 87% or about 30% of the time, broadly matching IMGT annotations. The cohort was sequenced for TCR beta chains only, and without alpha or paired-chain data the features that could be detected were limited. A later analysis found that TCR association rates varied across HLA loci, with DRB1 alleles showing the most associated TCRs and HLA-C alleles the fewest. Because HLA typing was missing for some donors at each locus, association tests included only the typed subset. According to a later analysis, most CMV-associated TCR beta chains appeared to be HLA-restricted, and the HLA associations seemed to be driven largely by CMV exposure. In a later analysis, several top co-occurrence clusters were reported to appear linked to parvovirus B19, influenza, CMV and Epstein-Barr virus. A further reported finding was that TCR beta sequences accurately predicted the HLA-A and HLA-B alleles for most subjects in the first cohort. Linkage disequilibrium might explain the correlated functional status among segregating V segments, but an unknown experimental factor could not be excluded. Most TCR sequences were observed very rarely across donors, whereas some public TCRs were present in many individuals. The authors suggested that the approach could potentially be generalized to other disease states and immunological phenotypes. The classifier was reported to diagnose cytomegalovirus status with high specificity and sensitivity in both the original cohort and the validation cohort. Specific HLA alleles were associated with 15,000 to 20,000 TCR beta sequences at a false discovery rate of 0.05 in a later analysis. V-gene and J-gene trimming of TCR beta chains was associated with a missense DCLRE1C variant in a later genetic analysis, and the association was replicated in an independent cohort. In vitro tests confirmed that a few of the cytomegalovirus-associated TCR beta chains recognize cytomegalovirus antigens. CMV serostatus was the only immune exposure information available for the cohort.

The junction carries 13 bases between V and J, which are trimmed by 5 bases and 2 bases respectively. The CDR3 numbers 14 residues from cysteine through phenylalanine. Solely the CDR3 DNA is kept, with 42 bases framed from the first base. The germline V gene supplies CDR1 MNHEY and CDR2 SVGAGI. The cohort comprised 550 to 700 healthy bone marrow donors. Cohort members were all nominally healthy when sampled, although unrecorded immune exposures were likely present. The donor was CMV seropositive and belonged to the group of 250 to 300 seropositive cohort members. Each donor provided a peripheral blood sample, and peripheral blood mononuclear cells were used for TCR beta sequencing. The Qiagen DNeasy Blood Extraction Kit was used to extract genomic DNA from the blood cell samples. Preparation of the library involved the immunoSEQ multiplex PCR assay. For the multiplex PCR, a mixture combining 60 forward primers for TCR Vbeta segments and 13 reverse primers for TCR Jbeta segments was used. A multiplex PCR assay on genomic DNA amplified the CDR3 region of rearranged TCR beta genes. The Illumina HiSeq System was used to sequence the amplified TCR beta libraries as 87-base-pair reads. Concerning the study's data processing: A later analysis tallied about 77 million unique TCR beta chains across the 666 repertoires, and about 10 million of those chains were shared by two or more donors. A nearest-neighbor algorithm error-corrected the raw reads and collapsed the reads into unique sequences, merging closely related sequences to remove PCR and sequencing errors. Alignment of CDR3 sequences to IMGT reference sequences was used to assign V, D and J gene segments. Each retained sequence needed at least a six-nucleotide match to both a V gene segment and a J gene segment. A rearrangement was called productive if the CDR3 had no stop codons and remained in frame with V and J, and every other rearrangement was called non-productive. Following IMGT convention, CDR3 was defined as the stretch from the second conserved V-encoded cysteine up to the conserved J-encoded phenylalanine. The earlier analysis of a few hundred of the donors excluded any sequence lacking an unambiguous match to a single V gene segment. In an earlier analysis of a few hundred of the donors, V segments were called functional above 56.7% productive rearrangements and were called segregating when the between-donor standard deviation exceeded 5%. To diagnose cytomegalovirus status from the catalog of TCR beta chain sequences, a statistical classification framework was built. A later analysis assigned V and J genes by comparing TCR nucleotide sequences with IMGT/GENE-DB human TR gene sequences. A later analysis assigned CDR3 sequences and most-parsimonious VDJ recombination scenarios with the TCRdist pipeline. In a later analysis, each TCR beta chain was defined by its CDR3 amino acid sequence together with its V-gene family, and reads lacking a unique V-gene family were excluded. In a later analysis, 450 to 600 highly shared, low-generation-probability nucleotide sequences were removed to address suspected cross-contamination and a sequencing artifact. In a later analysis, a clonal expansion index was calculated for each public chain from normalized within-repertoire ranks of inferred template counts. Generation probabilities in a later analysis came from a VDJ recombination model fitted to out-of-frame rearrangements, and those results were checked against IGoR. A later analysis scored TCR-TCR, TCR-HLA and TCR-CMV co-occurrence with hypergeometric tests, applying a repertoire-size bias correction to TCR pairs. In a later analysis, false discovery rates were estimated by permuting HLA or CMV assignments 20 times. In a later analysis, co-occurring TCRs were grouped with DBSCAN, and TCRdist sequence similarity was added when clustering was performed within HLA-allele-positive subsets. Repertoires with fewer than 30,000 or more than 120,000 public chains were left out of co-occurrence clustering, as were several repertoires with anomalous nucleotide sharing. The clones in this table, taken by TCRdb from immuneACCESS, are in-frame only. Not every clone is retained; where verified, under half of the shortfall comes from an unresolved V gene, and the cause of the rest is unknown. Clone size and V and J calls were adopted from that table, with D and trimming inferred from the DNA. Recorded for this sample are over 150,000 clones; 77% of them occurred a single time. The ten largest account for 7.4% of the sample.

The TCR sequence derives from a male donor in good health and CMV-seropositive. The chain is assembled from TRBV6-5 and TRBJ2-7; 5 matching bases give a weak D call of TRBD1. Sequenced input: PBMCs. The sequenced DNA is TGTGCCAGCAGTGTACAAGGGGTCACCTACGAGCAGTACTTC. Its protein reads: CASSVQGVTYEQYF.